The clone carrying this TCR beta chain has only one observation. This sample was included in a study of shared clonotypes between healthy human individuals. This table comes from immunoSEQ multiplex PCR, and its TCRdb copy is limited to in-frame clones, with some not included. This sample has approximately 530,000 clones; 95% to 96% occur once, and the top ten carry about 0.064%. The germline V gene encodes CDR1 MGHRA and CDR2 YSYEKL. V dropped 0 bases and J dropped 3 bases, with 15 bases sitting between them. The CDR3 totals 16 residues. The receptor comes from a woman in her 30s in good health. The sequencing sample was made of naive CD4+ T cells sorted from blood. The subset was: CD45RA+ positively selected. The chain has TRBV4-1 and TRBJ2-7, with TRBD2 as a possible D gene (6 bases). The DNA of the CDR3 is TGCGCCAGCAGCCAAGATGACCGGAGGGGAAACTACGAGCAGTACTTC. Amino acid sequence: CASSQDDRRGNYEQYF.